The present TCR beta chain was sequenced within a study of shared clonotypes between healthy human individuals (dated by TCRdb to the early 2020s). Describing the broader study: The cohort included three men and a couple of women between 18 and 49 years of age. Leukapheresis yielded between about 0.85 and 9.5 billion PBMCs per donor. Libraries were prepared and TCR repertoires were sequenced by different laboratories using diverse techniques, in order to increase sequencing depth and limit assay-specific biases. For each donor, CD4 naive and CD4 memory were each given three plates, CD8 naive was given two plates, and CD8 memory was given one plate. Blood TCR repertoires of roughly five healthy adults were deeply sequenced to estimate repertoire size and the extent of clonotype sharing between individuals.

As concerns this clone: There is no known antigen for this receptor. No per-base quality is available; no much larger clone lies one base away. This sample also contains other DNA sequences that code for the same CDR3.

Healthy HIV-negative adults with no recently reported acute infections or vaccinations were included as donors. Every donor was a Caucasian adult residing in Nashville, Tennessee, USA. CD8 memory samples were composed of magnetically selected CD45RO+ cells combined with CCR7-negative CD45RA+ effector memory (TemRA) cells. Blood was collected by leukapheresis, and PBMCs were isolated by Ficoll-Histopaque density gradient centrifugation and then cryopreserved in liquid nitrogen vapor phase. Analytical flow cytometry was used to check the purity and quantity of each magnetically sorted T cell population. Genomic DNA was isolated from each sorted fraction and quantified by UV absorbance on a Nanodrop 2000c. What the research found in general, with its limitations: Across four donors, about 5% of naive CD4, over 3% of naive CD8, roughly 2.2% of memory CD4, and about 0.44% of memory CD8 clonotypes were shared. Larger estimated clonotype richness was generally found for naive subsets than for memory subsets. Pairwise subsampling indicated that sequencing depth was expected to affect the degree of clonotype sharing among donors. Sampling was limited to blood, and TCR repertoires in tissue likely differ from TCR repertoires in blood. Rarefaction of sorted-subset datasets indicated incomplete sequencing despite the large sequencing depth. The genetic and exposure-history diversity represented was limited by the small number of donors. Higher generation probabilities were observed for clonotypes shared by all four sorted-subset donors than for non-shared clonotypes.

CDR1 and CDR2, looked up from the germline V gene (reference sequence), are SEHNR and FQNEAQ. V and J are trimmed by 1 base and 1 base, and the gene matches miss 0 bases of the junction. The cysteine opens and the phenylalanine closes a CDR3 of 14 amino acids. The retained sequence is limited to the CDR3, 42 bases, with the frame set at the first base. Using the deep immunoSEQ assay, TCR CDR3 regions were amplified from genomic DNA by multiplex PCR. For each cell subset, the extracted genomic DNA was distributed evenly across all wells of several immunoSEQ 96-well plates, and each plate served as one replicate. For sorted subsets, each replicate PCR was loaded with around 220 ng genomic DNA, equivalent to roughly 30,000 T cell genomes. Purified libraries were quantified with a Qubit 3.0 fluorometer, sized on a Bioanalyzer 2100, and re-quantified with the KAPA Library Quantification kit. Each immunoSEQ 96-well plate was sequenced on its own single-read 150-cycle Illumina NextSeq 550 flow cell. For the original study's pipeline: Because the immunoSEQ output held only junctional sequences and lacked quality scores, the filtering could not match the filtering applied to full-length reads. Sequences were annotated with PyIR, a Python wrapper for IgBLAST v1.9, and V/J genes and CDR3 were assigned using IMGT germline references. Reads were removed for weak V/J assignments (E-value above 1e-6), missing CDR3, stop codons, out-of-frame junctions, or ambiguous translated residues. V3J clonotypes were defined as sequences sharing the same inferred V gene, J gene, and CDR3 amino acid sequence. The percentage overlap between two repertoires was calculated by dividing the number of shared unique clonotypes by the size of the smaller repertoire. Richness of each repertoire was evaluated using RTK rarefaction, the Chao1 estimator, and Recon v2.1 estimates of unobserved clonotypes. For all TCRbeta clonotypes obtained by the gDNA method from a handful of donors, generation probabilities were computed with OLGA. The clones in this table, taken by TCRdb from immuneACCESS, are in-frame only. Not every clone is retained; where verified, under half of the shortfall comes from an unresolved V gene, and the cause of the rest is unknown. That table is the source of V, J and clone size, and D and trimming were worked out from the DNA. The sample table records some 690,000 clones; about 90% of these occur just once. The ten largest clonotypes hold less than 40% of the sample.

The sequence derives from a man younger than 35 in good health. Some clones in this sample may be carry-over from other donors' samples. The sequenced material came from memory CD8+ T cells from PBMCs. The cell subset or site label, as the study defines it: CD45RO+ cells pooled with CCR7-negative TemRA cells. The sequence is built from TRBV7-9 and TRBJ1-1, and 7 bases in between align with TRBD1. The CDR3 sequence is CASSLGQGNTEAFF. In nucleotides, the sequence is TGTGCCAGCAGCTTAGGACAGGGGAACACTGAAGCTTTCTTT.